The clone carrying this T cell receptor (beta chain) was found a few times. Sequenced by immunoSEQ multiplex PCR; TCRdb stores in-frame clones only, minus some. The table includes approximately 1.1 million clones, more than 75% detected once. This specimen comes from a study of shared clonotypes between healthy human individuals. The CDR3 sequence is 14 residues long. Germline V gene sequence: CDR1 SGHNT, CDR2 YYREEE (reference sequence). The V and J ends lost 3 bases and 7 bases respectively, with 13 bases between them. The V gene is TRBV5-4, the J gene TRBJ1-4, with D possibly being TRBD1 (5 bases). This sequence was found in a man between 18 and 35 years old in good health. Some clones in this sample may be carry-over from other donors' samples. The source material was memory CD4+ T cells from PBMCs. Subset here: CD45RA-negative fraction. The CDR3 loop is CASSSGTEVEKLFF. CDR3 nucleotides: TGTGCCAGCAGCTCCGGGACCGAAGTTGAAAAACTGTTTTTT.